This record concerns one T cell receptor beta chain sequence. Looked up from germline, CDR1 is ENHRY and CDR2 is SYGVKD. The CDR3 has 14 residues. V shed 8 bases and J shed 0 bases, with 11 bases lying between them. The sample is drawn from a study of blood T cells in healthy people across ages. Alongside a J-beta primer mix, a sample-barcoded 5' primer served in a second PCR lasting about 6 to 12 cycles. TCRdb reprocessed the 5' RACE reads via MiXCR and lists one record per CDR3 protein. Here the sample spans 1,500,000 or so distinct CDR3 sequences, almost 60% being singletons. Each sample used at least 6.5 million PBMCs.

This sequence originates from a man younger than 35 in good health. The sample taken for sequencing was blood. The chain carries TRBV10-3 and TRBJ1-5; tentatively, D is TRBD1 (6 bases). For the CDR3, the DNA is TGTGCCATCGGGGGACAAGGTAGCAATCAGCCCCAGCATTTT. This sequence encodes CAIGGQGSNQPQHF.